The 32 T cell receptor beta chains in this list originate from one sample, sequenced in a study of tumor and adjacent non-tumor tissue in lung cancer (dated by TCRdb to about 2018). The library was made by multiplex PCR. TCRdb records Illumina HiSeq 2500 as the sequencer. TCRbeta libraries were constructed through three rounds of nested PCR with primers (Table S4) according to protocols modified from ARM-PCR. Clones were called with MiXCR by TCRdb after fastp trimmed the public reads at Q25, and only in-frame beta chains were retained. For every CDR3 protein sequence, its rows merge into one entry that carries the most common genes and DNA. This sample has some 80,000 distinct CDR3 sequences in its table, and over 65% of those were observed once. Jointly, the top ten make up around 38% of the sample. RNA was isolated from bulk, unsorted tissue, and RNA quality was assessed with a NanoDrop ND-1000 and an Agilent 2100. For the normal lung samples, distant non-tumor tissue was collected more than 3 cm away from the tumor edge.

The sample comprised distant non-tumor lung tissue. All receptors come from a man in his sixties or seventies with non-small cell lung cancer.

The V and J genes are TRBV29-1 and TRBJ1-2; D gene uncertain. The CDR3 loop spans 14 amino acids. V lost 4 bases and J lost 14, with 26 bases in between. Germline-derived CDR1 and CDR2 are SQVTM and ANQGSEA. CDR3 amino acids: CSVGTPLVRGGHTF. The CDR3 DNA follows: TGCAGCGTTGGGACCCCCTTAGTTCGCGGTGGCCATACCTTC.

The chain employs TRBV6-2 or TRBV6-3 and TRBJ1-1; tentatively, D is TRBD1 (6 bases). V was trimmed by 8 bases and J by 8 bases, leaving 24 bases between them. CDR1 MNHEY and CDR2 SVGEGT come from the germline V gene. The CDR3 has 15 amino acids. The CDR3 here is CASLPFLGQRREAFF. Here the CDR3 DNA reads TGTGCCAGCCTACCCTTTCTGGGACAAAGAAGAGAAGCTTTCTTT.

On this clonotype itself: One junction end does not reproduce the germline sequence, and a read error may be involved. J is TRBJ2-1 and V is TRBV29-1; 7 bases line up with TRBD2. The CDR3 spans 12 residues. The germline CDR1 and CDR2 sequences are SQVTM and ANQGSEA. The CDR3 coding sequence is TGCACCGGGGAGGGTTCCTATAATGAGCAGATCTTC. As protein: CTGEGSYNEQIF.

On this clonotype itself: The junction and the germline gene differ at one end; a read error may be behind it. The chain couples TRBV5-6 to TRBJ2-7; TRBD1 matches 8 bases. CDR1 SGHDT and CDR2 YYEEEE come from the germline V gene. There are 14 residues in the CDR3. Here the CDR3 reads CASNYGQGTYEQYF. For the CDR3, the DNA is TGTGCCAGCAACTACGGACAGGGAACCTACGAGCAGTATTTC.

This clonotype was detected only once. This may be a read error, as it is one base from a much larger clone. This chain joins TRBV12-3 or TRBV12-4 and TRBJ2-2; 8 bases fit TRBD2. The CDR3 is made up of 16 amino acids. The junction had 7 bases not matched to a gene; V was cut back by 7 bases and J by 0 bases. The CDR3 sequence is CASKGGRTPNTGELFF. CDR3 sequence (DNA): TGTGCCAGCAAGGGCGGGAGGACGCCGAACACCGGGGAGCTGTTTTTT.

V and J are TRBV12-3 or TRBV12-4 and TRBJ2-5, with 7 nucleotides matching TRBD2. J lost 5 bases, V lost 5 bases, and 11 bases had no gene match. The CDR3 is 15 residues long. Written as DNA, the CDR3 is TGTGCCAGCAGTGGGCTAGCGGAGGTGGTGGAGACCCAGTACTTC. Amino acids: CASSGLAEVVETQYF.

This clonotype showed up just once. The junction does not match germline at one end; this may be a read error. The J gene is TRBJ2-2, the V gene TRBV10-3; D is possibly TRBD1 (5 bases). Germline CDR1 reads ENHRY; CDR2 reads SYGVKD. This CDR3 spans 17 amino acids. The DNA of the CDR3 is TGTGCCACCCGTAGTGAGACTGGACAAGTCACCACCTGGGAGCTGTTTTTT. Amino acids: CATRSETGQVTTWELFF.

About this clonotype itself: A read error may produce the germline difference seen at one junction end. The chain carries TRBV29-1 and TRBJ2-7; D tentatively reads TRBD1 or TRBD2 (5 bases each). This CDR3 contains 13 residues. CDR1 is SQVTM, CDR2 ANQGSEA, per germline. CDR3 loop: CRVTGTLPYEQYF. The CDR3 coding sequence is TGCAGGGTTACCGGGACGCTCCCCTACGAGCAGTACTTT.

The chain uses TRBV29-1 and TRBJ2-7, with TRBD2 matching 7 bases. The V segment lost 8 bases and the J segment 4 bases; nucleotides outside the gene matches: 14. The CDR3 runs 14 residues. The germline V gene encodes CDR1 SQVTM and CDR2 ANQGSEA. The CDR3 bases are TGCAGCACCCTAGGTTCGGGACTAAATTACGAGCAGTACTTC. Its translation: CSTLGSGLNYEQYF.

This clonotype was counted at least ten times. This sequence joins TRBV4-1 and TRBJ1-3; unclear D gene. CDR1 MGHRA and CDR2 YSYEKL come from the germline V gene. Trimming removed 0 bases from V and 7 bases from J, with 13 bases in between. The CDR3 is 15 amino acids. CDR3 in amino acids: CASSQDPDFWNTIYF. CDR3 nucleotides: TGCGCCAGCAGCCAAGATCCGGACTTTTGGAACACCATATATTTT.

This clonotype showed up just a few times. The CDR3 carries no conserved terminal phenylalanine or tryptophan, so it likely arises from a read error. This chain uses TRBV29-1 with TRBJ1-2; no clear D gene. CDR3 length: 16 residues. Germline CDR1 SQVTM, CDR2 ANQGSEA. The CDR3 region is CSVVPSQSSGEDGYTS. CDR3 in DNA: TGCAGCGTTGTCCCCTCTCAATCCTCGGGAGAAGATGGATACACCTCC.

This clonotype has ten or more counts. The junction does not match germline at one end; this may be a read error. V usage is TRBV20-1 and J usage is TRBJ1-5, with TRBD1 as a possible D gene (6 bases). The CDR3 length is 14 residues. Looked up from germline, CDR1 is DFQATT and CDR2 is SNEGSKA (reference sequence). The CDR3 nucleotides read TGCCGTGCTCAAATACCCGGGGACAATAAGAAACAGCATTTT. It translates to CRAQIPGDNKKQHF.

For this clonotype: Compared with germline, one end of the junction differs, possibly owing to a read error. The CDR3 sequence: CSVPGQGEGNSIYF. In nucleotides, the CDR3 is TGCAGTGTTCCTGGACAGGGCGAAGGAAACTCCATATATTTT. This chain connects TRBV20-1 to TRBJ1-3; TRBD1 matches at 8 bases. The CDR3 is 14 amino acids. The germline V gene encodes CDR1 DFQATT and CDR2 SNEGSKA (reference sequence).

Worth noting for this clonotype: An end of the junction differs from the germline gene, which may be a read error. The chain couples TRBV6-1 to TRBJ1-5; tentatively, D is TRBD1 (5 bases). This CDR3 is 13 amino acids long. Germline lookup yields CDR1 MNHNS and CDR2 SASEGT. CDR3 DNA: TGTGCCAGTAGGGGTTATAGCATTCAGCCCCAGCATTTT. The encoded protein is CASRGYSIQPQHF.

With respect to this clonotype: The conserved final phenylalanine or tryptophan is absent from the CDR3, which likely points to a read error. The chain has TRBV5-1 and TRBJ1-1; D is possibly TRBD1 (6 bases). The ends were cut back, 7 bases at V and 3 bases at J, with 13 bases in the middle. Per germline, CDR1 SGHRS and CDR2 YFSETQ. CDR3 size: 13 residues. The CDR3 protein is CASGYREDTEAFV. The CDR3 nucleotides read TGCGCCAGCGGTTACAGGGAGGACACTGAAGCTTTCGTT.

As concerns this clonotype: One junction end does not reproduce the germline sequence, and a read error may be involved. The V gene is TRBV6-2 or TRBV6-3, the J gene TRBJ1-1, with a weak D call TRBD1 (6 bases). Germline loops: CDR1 MNHEY, CDR2 SVGEGT. The CDR3 has 14 amino acids. The CDR3 nucleotides read TGTGCCAGCAGACCCGGACAGTTTTGGGAAGAAGCATTCTTT. Its protein product is CASRPGQFWEEAFF.

CDR3 DNA: TGTGCCAGCAGCCCAACCCCGGGACAGGGTAGTTACGAGCAGTACTTC. Residues: CASSPTPGQGSYEQYF. The chain uses TRBV7-8 and TRBJ2-7; TRBD1 agrees at 9 bases. This CDR3 is built from 16 residues. Trimming cost V 5 bases and J 4 bases; bases outside gene matches: 12. CDR1 and CDR2 (germline): SGHVS, FQNEAQ.

On this clonotype: One end of the junction is discordant with germline, which a read error may explain. This chain links TRBV11-1 with TRBJ2-7; D may be TRBD1 (5 bases). CDR1 SGHAT and CDR2 FQDESV come from the germline V gene (reference sequence). The length of the CDR3 is 14 residues. The CDR3 DNA follows: TGTGCCAGCACCTCCAGGGAAACTACCTACGAACAGTACTTC. It codes for CASTSRETTYEQYF. Full variable domain (rest looked up from reference TRBV11-1 and TRBJ2-7): EAEVAQSPRYKITEKSQAVAFWCDPISGHATLYWYRQILGQGPELLVQFQDESVVDDSQLPKDRFSAERLKGVDSTLKIQPAELGDSAMYLCASTSRETTYEQYFGPGTRLTVT.

A note on this clonotype: One end of the junction does not line up with germline, which may come from a read error. The chain carries TRBV12-3 or TRBV12-4 and TRBJ1-2, with D maybe TRBD1 (5 bases). The CDR3 has 14 residues. CDR3 coding DNA: TGTGCCAGCAGGCCGGCACAGGTGAACTGTGGCTACACCTTC. Its protein is CASRPAQVNCGYTF.

Regarding this clonotype: The germline gene is not matched at one end of the junction; a read error may be the cause. The J gene is TRBJ2-7, the V gene TRBV20-1, with 10 bases lining up with TRBD1. Germline V gene lookup returns CDR1 DFQATT and CDR2 SNEGSKA (reference sequence). The CDR3 extends over 14 amino acids. CDR3 coding DNA: TGCAGTGTTTCGGGACAGGGGATCTCCTACGATCAGTACTTC. It encodes CSVSGQGISYDQYF.

This rearrangement joins TRBV6-2 or TRBV6-3 to TRBJ2-1; D is undetermined. This CDR3 spans 15 amino acids. Trimming removed 1 base at V and 9 bases at J, with 16 bases between. The germline V gene encodes CDR1 MNHEY and CDR2 SVGEGT. CDR3 amino acids: CASSYFSGCRSEQFF. The DNA for the CDR3 is TGTGCCAGCAGTTACTTCTCCGGTTGTCGGAGTGAGCAGTTCTTC.

About this clonotype itself: A read error may explain this, as a much larger clone is one base away. The rearrangement joins TRBV6-1 to TRBJ2-3; D uncertain. The CDR3 runs 13 residues. Germline CDR1 MNHNS, CDR2 SASEGT. The V end lost 10 bases, the J end lost 0 bases, and 11 bases lay between the germline ends. CDR3: CATRPASTDTQYF. The DNA of the CDR3 is TGTGCCACCAGACCCGCTAGCACAGATACGCAGTATTTT.

This clonotype showed up many times. The genes are TRBV4-2 and TRBJ2-3; 10 bases fit TRBD1. The J segment lost 5 bases and the V segment lost 0 bases, leaving 8 bases of the junction unmatched. In germline, CDR1 is LGHNA, CDR2 YNFKEQ. The length of the CDR3 is 17 residues. The CDR3 region is CASSQELPGQGRDTQYF. The DNA for the CDR3 is TGTGCCAGCAGCCAAGAATTACCGGGACAGGGGAGAGATACGCAGTATTTT.

This sequence joins TRBV28 and TRBJ2-7, with 13 bases aligning to TRBD2. Germline V gene data show CDR1 as MDHEN and CDR2 as SYDVKM. This CDR3 spans 15 amino acids. The V segment lost 5 bases and the J segment 7 bases; nucleotides outside the gene matches: 8. CDR3: CASSQWTSGGGEQYF. CDR3 DNA: TGTGCCAGCAGTCAATGGACTAGCGGGGGCGGGGAGCAGTACTTC. The variable domain in full, with the rest retrieved from reference TRBV28 and TRBJ2-7, is DVKVTQSSRYLVKRTGEKVFLECVQDMDHENMFWYRQDPGLGLRLIYFSYDVKMKEKGDIPEGYSVSREKKERFSLILESASTNQTSMYLCASSQWTSGGGEQYFGPGTRLTVT.

The chain uses TRBV4-1 and TRBJ1-6; D gene unclear. With 6 bases removed from V and 7 bases from J, the gap between germline ends came to 19 bases. CDR1 is MGHRA and CDR2 is YSYEKL in the germline V gene. The length of the CDR3 is 16 residues. In DNA form, the CDR3 reads TGCGCCAGCAGTCATCTTCGACATGACGCCAATTCACCCCTCCACTTT. It translates to CASSHLRHDANSPLHF.

As for this clonotype: Because the CDR3 is missing its conserved closing phenylalanine or tryptophan, this is likely a read error. The chain recombines TRBV4-3 with TRBJ1-4; tentatively, D is TRBD1 (6 bases). This CDR3 has 16 residues. CDR1 LGHNA and CDR2 YSLEER come from the germline V gene. CDR3 sequence reads: CASGQATGRRTEKLFL. CDR3 in DNA: TGCGCCAGCGGCCAGGCAACAGGGCGGCGGACTGAAAAACTGTTTCTT.

In the case of this clonotype: A much larger clone lies a single base off, so this may be a read error. The J gene is TRBJ1-1, the V gene TRBV20-1, with D possibly being TRBD1 (5 bases). Germline lookup yields CDR1 DFQATT and CDR2 SNEGSKA (reference sequence). The CDR3 contains 13 residues. The CDR3 DNA reads as TGCAGTGCCGTCAGGGTACGGGGCACTGAAGCTATCTTT. The encoded protein is CSAVRVRGTEAIF.

This clonotype has a handful of counts. The missing conserved phenylalanine or tryptophan at the end of this CDR3 makes a read error likely. It is unclear where the CDR3 begins or ends on the DNA, so no DNA is shown, and the CDR3 is as TCRdb lists it. This chain joins TRBV6-1 and TRBJ2-6; the DNA was not used to check the table's D call, TRBD1. The CDR3 is made up of 14 amino acids, end residues included. Per the germline V gene, CDR1 is MNHNS and CDR2 is SASEGT. The CDR3 loop reads CASSEGAGANVLTL.

Remarks on this clonotype: Sequence at one end of the junction differs from germline and may be a read error. This chain connects TRBV11-1 to TRBJ2-7; D remains unclear. This CDR3 region has 13 residues. Germline V CDR1 and CDR2: SGHAT, FQDESV (reference sequence). This CDR3 is CASSLFGRYEQYF. DNA for the CDR3: TGTGCAAGCAGCTTGTTTGGTAGATACGAGCAGTACTTC.

About this clonotype: The CDR3 carries no conserved terminal phenylalanine or tryptophan, so it likely arises from a read error. The CDR3 reads CASSLVGGPMNEQFS. CDR3 bases: TGTGCCAGCAGTCTAGTGGGGGGGCCTATGAATGAGCAGTTCTCC. The chain has TRBV6-5 and TRBJ2-1; tentatively, D is TRBD2 (7 bases). This CDR3 contains 15 residues. Trimming cost V 5 bases and J 7 bases, with 18 bases left between them. Germline CDR1 reads MNHEY; CDR2 reads SVGAGI.

In regard to this clonotype: A much more abundant neighbour one base away suggests this may be a read error. The rearrangement uses TRBV28 and TRBJ1-1, with 7 nucleotides matching TRBD1. This CDR3 is built from 14 residues. The J segment lost 0 bases and the V segment lost 6 bases, leaving 4 bases of the junction unmatched. Per the germline V gene, CDR1 is MDHEN and CDR2 is SYDVKM. Here the CDR3 reads CASRTGDMNTEAFF. The CDR3 region has the DNA TGTGCCAGCAGAACAGGGGACATGAACACTGAAGCTTTCTTT. The full variable domain, completed using reference TRBV28 and TRBJ1-1, is DVKVTQSSRYLVKRTGEKVFLECVQDMDHENMFWYRQDPGLGLRLIYFSYDVKMKEKGDIPEGYSVSREKKERFSLILESASTNQTSMYLCASRTGDMNTEAFFGQGTRLTVV.

There are a few counts of this clonotype. A much larger clonotype is one base distant, so this may be a read error. The gene calls are TRBV4-1 and TRBJ2-1; 16 positions match TRBD2. V was pared by 3 bases and J by 7 bases, with 12 bases of the junction left unmatched. Germline lookup yields CDR1 MGHRA and CDR2 YSYEKL. This CDR3 has 19 amino acids. The CDR3 DNA reads TGCGCCAGCAGCCATCAGGGACTAGCGGGGGGGCCAGGTAAAAATGAGCAGTTCTTC. Its translation: CASSHQGLAGGPGKNEQFF.